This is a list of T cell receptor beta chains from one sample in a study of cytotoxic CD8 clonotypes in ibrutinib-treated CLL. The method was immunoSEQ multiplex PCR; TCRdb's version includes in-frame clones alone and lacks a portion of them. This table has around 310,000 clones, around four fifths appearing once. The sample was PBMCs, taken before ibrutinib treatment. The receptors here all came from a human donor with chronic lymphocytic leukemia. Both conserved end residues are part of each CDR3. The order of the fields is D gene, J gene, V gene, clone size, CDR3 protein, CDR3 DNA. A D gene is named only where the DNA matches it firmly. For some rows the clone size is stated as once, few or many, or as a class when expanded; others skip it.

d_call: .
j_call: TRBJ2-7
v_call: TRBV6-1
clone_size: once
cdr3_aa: CASSGAGTWLHEQYF
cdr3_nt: TGTGCCAGCAGTGGCGCCGGGACCTGGCTACACGAGCAGTACTTC

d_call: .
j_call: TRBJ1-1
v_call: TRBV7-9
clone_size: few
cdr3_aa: CASSLGKEAFF
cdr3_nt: TGTGCCAGCAGCTTAGGGAAGGAAGCTTTCTTT

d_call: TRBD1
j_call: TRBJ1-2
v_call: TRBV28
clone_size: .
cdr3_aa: CASSPTGQYGYTF
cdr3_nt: TGTGCCAGCAGTCCAACGGGACAGTATGGCTACACCTTC

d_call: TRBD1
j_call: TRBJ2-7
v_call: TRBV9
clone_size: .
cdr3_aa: CASSPTTGVPYEQYF
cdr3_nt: TGTGCCAGCAGCCCCACGACAGGGGTTCCTTACGAGCAGTACTTC

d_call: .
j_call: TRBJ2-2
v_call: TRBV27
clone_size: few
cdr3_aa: CASSLLGGGGTGELFF
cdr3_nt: TGTGCCAGCAGTTTACTCGGAGGGGGTGGCACCGGGGAGCTGTTTTTT

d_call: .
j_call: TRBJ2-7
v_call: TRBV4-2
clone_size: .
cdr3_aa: CASSQPFDSSYEQYF
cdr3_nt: TGTGCCAGCAGCCAACCGTTCGACAGCTCCTACGAGCAGTACTTC

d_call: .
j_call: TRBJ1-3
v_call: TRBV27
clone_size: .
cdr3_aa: CASRSGTSSGNTIYF
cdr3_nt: TGTGCCAGCAGGTCCGGGACAAGCTCTGGAAACACCATATATTTT

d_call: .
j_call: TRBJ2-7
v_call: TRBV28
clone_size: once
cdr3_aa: CASSFHDRNYEQYF
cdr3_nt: TGTGCCAGCAGTTTTCATGACAGAAATTACGAGCAGTACTTC

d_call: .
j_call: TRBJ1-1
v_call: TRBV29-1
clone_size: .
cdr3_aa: CSAADIRNTEAFF
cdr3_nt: TGCAGCGCCGCGGACATCCGCAACACTGAAGCTTTCTTT

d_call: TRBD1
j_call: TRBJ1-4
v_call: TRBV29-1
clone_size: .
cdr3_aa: CSGRLTGGNEKLFF
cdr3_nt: TGCAGCGGTAGATTAACAGGGGGGAATGAAAAACTGTTTTTT

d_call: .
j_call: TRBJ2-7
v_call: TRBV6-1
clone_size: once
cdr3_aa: CASIIGTLNSYEQYF
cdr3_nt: TGTGCCAGCATTATAGGGACACTAAATTCCTACGAGCAGTACTTC

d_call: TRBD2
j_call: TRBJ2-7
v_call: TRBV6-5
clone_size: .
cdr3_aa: CASRPPGLAGRRQYF
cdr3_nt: TGTGCCAGCAGGCCCCCGGGACTAGCGGGAAGGAGGCAGTACTTC

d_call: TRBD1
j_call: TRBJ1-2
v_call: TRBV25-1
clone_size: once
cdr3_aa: CASSRGQETYGYTF
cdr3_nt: TGTGCCAGCAGTAGGGGACAGGAGACTTATGGCTACACCTTC

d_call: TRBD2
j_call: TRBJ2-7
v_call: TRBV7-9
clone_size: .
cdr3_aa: CASSLGGTSGSSDEQYF
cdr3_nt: TGTGCCAGCAGCTTAGGAGGCACTAGCGGGAGCTCCGACGAGCAGTACTTC

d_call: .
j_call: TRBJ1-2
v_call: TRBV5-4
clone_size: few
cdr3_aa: CASSLIAADYGYTF
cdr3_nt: TGTGCCAGCAGCTTGATCGCAGCAGACTATGGCTACACCTTC

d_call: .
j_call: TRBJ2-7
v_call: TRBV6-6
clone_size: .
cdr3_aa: CASSYRLMSSYEQYF
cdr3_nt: TGTGCCAGCAGTTACCGACTGATGAGCTCCTACGAGCAGTACTTC

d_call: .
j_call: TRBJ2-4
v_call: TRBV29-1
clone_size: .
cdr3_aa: CSVRGSDDIQYF
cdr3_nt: TGCAGCGTTAGAGGGAGTGATGACATTCAGTACTTC

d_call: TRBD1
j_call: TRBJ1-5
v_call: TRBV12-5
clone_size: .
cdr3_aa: CASGLVLGTGTPGQPQHF
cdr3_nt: TGTGCTAGTGGTTTGGTACTGGGGACAGGGACCCCGGGACAGCCCCAGCATTTT

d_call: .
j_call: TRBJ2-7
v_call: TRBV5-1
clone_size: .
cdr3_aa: CASSGQSGTGSYEQYF
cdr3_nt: TGCGCCAGCAGCGGTCAATCAGGCACCGGCTCCTACGAGCAGTACTTC

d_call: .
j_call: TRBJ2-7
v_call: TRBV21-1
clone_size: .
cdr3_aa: CASSKKGGLAGVKFYEQYF
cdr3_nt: TGTGCCAGCAGCAAAAAGGGGGGACTAGCGGGAGTCAAATTCTACGAGCAGTACTTC

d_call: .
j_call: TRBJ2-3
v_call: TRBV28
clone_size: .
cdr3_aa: CASTQTWAASTQGTQYF
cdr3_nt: TGTGCCAGCACCCAAACTTGGGCAGCCTCTACGCAGGGTACGCAGTATTTT

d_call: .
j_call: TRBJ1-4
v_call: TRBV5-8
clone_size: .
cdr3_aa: CASSPRSSF
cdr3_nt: TGTGCCAGCAGTCCACGGTCCTCTTTT

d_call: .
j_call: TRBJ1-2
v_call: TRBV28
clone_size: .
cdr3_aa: CASETRLYGYTF
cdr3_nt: TGTGCCAGTGAGACGAGGTTGTATGGCTACACCTTC

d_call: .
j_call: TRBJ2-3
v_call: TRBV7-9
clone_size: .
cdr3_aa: CASSQRVSTDTQYF
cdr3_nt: TGTGCCAGCAGCCAGCGGGTTAGCACAGATACGCAGTATTTT

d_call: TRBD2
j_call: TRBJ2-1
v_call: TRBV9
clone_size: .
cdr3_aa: CASSVLGLADYNEQFF
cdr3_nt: TGTGCCAGCAGCGTCCTAGGACTAGCGGACTACAATGAGCAGTTCTTC

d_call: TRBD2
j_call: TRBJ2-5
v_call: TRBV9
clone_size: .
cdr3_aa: CASSVAGRGAGETQYF
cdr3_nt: TGTGCCAGCAGCGTAGCTGGGAGGGGAGCGGGGGAGACCCAGTACTTC

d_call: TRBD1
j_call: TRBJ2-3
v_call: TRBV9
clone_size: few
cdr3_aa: CASSVEQGRTDTQYF
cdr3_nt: TGTGCCAGCAGCGTAGAACAGGGGAGAACAGATACGCAGTATTTT

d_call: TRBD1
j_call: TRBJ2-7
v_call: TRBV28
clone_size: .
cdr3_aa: CASSYRPGQGATEQYF
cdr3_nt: TGTGCCAGCAGTTATCGGCCGGGACAGGGGGCGACCGAGCAGTACTTC

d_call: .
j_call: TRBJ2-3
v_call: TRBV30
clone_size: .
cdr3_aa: CAWSFGIGTDTQYF
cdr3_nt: TGTGCCTGGAGTTTTGGAATTGGGACAGATACGCAGTATTTT

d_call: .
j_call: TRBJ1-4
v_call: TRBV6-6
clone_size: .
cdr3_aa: CASSYSSNPNEKLFF
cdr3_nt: TGTGCCAGCAGTTACTCGAGTAATCCTAATGAAAAACTGTTTTTT

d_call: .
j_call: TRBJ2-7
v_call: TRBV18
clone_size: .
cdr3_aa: CASSGGAYSYEQYF
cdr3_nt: TGTGCCAGCTCAGGGGGGGCTTACTCCTACGAGCAGTACTTC

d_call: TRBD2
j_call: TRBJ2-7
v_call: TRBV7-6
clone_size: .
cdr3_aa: CASSPLAGGPNEQYF
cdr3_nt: TGTGCCAGCAGCCCCTTAGCGGGAGGGCCCAACGAGCAGTACTTC

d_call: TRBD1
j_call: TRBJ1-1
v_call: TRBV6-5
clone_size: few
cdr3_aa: CASSPRTGGNTEAFF
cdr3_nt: TGTGCCAGCAGTCCCCGGACAGGGGGGAACACTGAAGCTTTCTTT

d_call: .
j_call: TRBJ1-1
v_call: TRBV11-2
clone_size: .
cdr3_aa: CASSFSQVEAFF
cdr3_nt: TGTGCCAGCAGCTTTTCACAGGTTGAAGCTTTCTTT

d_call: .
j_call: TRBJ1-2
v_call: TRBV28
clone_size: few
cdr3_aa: CASSPFGAANYGYTF
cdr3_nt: TGTGCCAGCAGTCCTTTCGGGGCAGCTAACTATGGCTACACCTTC

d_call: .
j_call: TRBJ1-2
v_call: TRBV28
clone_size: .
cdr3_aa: CASSLMGPPYGYTF
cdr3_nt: TGTGCCAGCAGTCTCATGGGACCTCCCTATGGCTACACCTTC

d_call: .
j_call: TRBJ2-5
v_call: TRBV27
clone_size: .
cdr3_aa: CASSSSYLLQETQYF
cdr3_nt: TGTGCCAGCAGTTCGAGCTACCTTCTCCAAGAGACCCAGTACTTC

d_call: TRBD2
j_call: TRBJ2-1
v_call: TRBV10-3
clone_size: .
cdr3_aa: CAIRGLADEQFF
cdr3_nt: TGTGCCATCAGGGGACTAGCGGATGAGCAGTTCTTC

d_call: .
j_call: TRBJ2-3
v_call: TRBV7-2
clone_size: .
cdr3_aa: CASSLWTDTQYF
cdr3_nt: TGTGCCAGCAGCTTATGGACAGATACGCAGTATTTT

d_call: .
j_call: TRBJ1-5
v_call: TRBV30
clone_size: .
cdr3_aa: CAWSLRAVQPQHF
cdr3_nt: TGTGCCTGGAGTCTCAGGGCTGTTCAGCCCCAGCATTTT

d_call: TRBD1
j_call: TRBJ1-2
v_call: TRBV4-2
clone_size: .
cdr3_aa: CASSQVTDRSYGYTF
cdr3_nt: TGTGCCAGCAGCCAAGTAACGGACAGGAGTTATGGCTACACCTTC

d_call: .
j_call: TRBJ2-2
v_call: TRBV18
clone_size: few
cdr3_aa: CASSPVQTTGELFF
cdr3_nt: TGTGCCAGCTCACCGGTACAGACGACCGGGGAGCTGTTTTTT

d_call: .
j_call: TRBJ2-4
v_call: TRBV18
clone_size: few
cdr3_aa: CASSPEGLNIQYF
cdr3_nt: TGTGCCAGCTCACCAGAAGGGCTGAACATTCAGTACTTC

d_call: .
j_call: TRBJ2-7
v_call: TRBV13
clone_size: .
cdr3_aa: CASSLGGTYEQYF
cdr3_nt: TGTGCCAGCAGCTTAGGGGGAACCTACGAGCAGTACTTC

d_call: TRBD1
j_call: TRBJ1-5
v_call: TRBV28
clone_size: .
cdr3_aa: CAAGQGFSRQPQHF
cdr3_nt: TGTGCCGCTGGACAGGGGTTTTCGCGACAGCCCCAGCATTTT

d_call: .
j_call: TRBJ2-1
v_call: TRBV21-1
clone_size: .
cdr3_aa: CASSKEQLLGGPTIEQFF
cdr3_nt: TGTGCCAGCAGCAAAGAACAACTCCTTGGCGGGCCAACTATCGAGCAGTTCTTC

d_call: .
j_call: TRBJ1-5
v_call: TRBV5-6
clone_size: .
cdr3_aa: CASSFGGQPQHF
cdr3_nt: TGTGCCAGCAGCTTCGGGGGTCAGCCCCAGCATTTT

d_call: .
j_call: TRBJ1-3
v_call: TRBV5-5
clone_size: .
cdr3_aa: CASSLQGNSGNTIYF
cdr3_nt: TGTGCCAGCAGCTTGCAGGGAAACTCTGGAAACACCATATATTTT

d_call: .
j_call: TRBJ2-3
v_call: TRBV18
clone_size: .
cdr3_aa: CASARDGTDTQYF
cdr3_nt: TGTGCCAGCGCTCGGGACGGCACAGATACGCAGTATTTT

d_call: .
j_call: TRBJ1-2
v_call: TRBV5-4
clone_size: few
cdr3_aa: CASSTGTDYGYTF
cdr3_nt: TGTGCCAGCAGCACCGGGACGGACTATGGCTACACCTTC

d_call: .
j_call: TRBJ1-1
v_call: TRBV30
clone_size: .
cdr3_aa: CAWSGGPNSGAFF
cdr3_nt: TGTGCCTGGAGCGGGGGCCCAAACAGTGGAGCTTTCTTT

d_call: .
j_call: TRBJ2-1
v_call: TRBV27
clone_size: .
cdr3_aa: CASSLSSNNEQFF
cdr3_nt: TGTGCCAGCAGTCTGTCAAGTAACAATGAGCAGTTCTTC

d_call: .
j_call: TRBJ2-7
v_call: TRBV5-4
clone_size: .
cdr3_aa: CASHLGGKPYEQYF
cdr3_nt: TGTGCCAGTCATCTGGGGGGAAAGCCCTACGAGCAGTACTTC